Sequencing of this T cell receptor (beta chain) was carried out in a study of early T cells in non-severe SARS-CoV-2 infection. Looking at the study overall: Chains were unpaired, as sequencing was done on bulk RNA from unsorted whole blood. Study-level findings and limits: Private and CD4 specificities were missed by VDJdb matching, which favored anti-spike CD8 responses.

Unique molecular identifiers were affixed to single, distinct cDNA molecules. From the 5' RACE reads, TCRdb called clonotypes with MiXCR, one entry per CDR3 protein. The sample lists roughly 30,000 distinct CDR3 sequences, about 6% occurring once. This clonotype has ten or more counts. Its antigen is not known. The sequencing sample was made of whole blood. The sequence was collected from an adult who was a healthcare worker with PCR-confirmed SARS-CoV-2 infection or an uninfected control (not recorded which).

The CDR3 DNA reads TGTGCCATCCTAGCGCCCACAGATACGCAGTATTTT. Translation gives CAILAPTDTQYF. This sequence joins TRBV10-3 and TRBJ2-3; a possible D gene is TRBD2 (6 bases). The CDR3 loop spans 12 amino acids. V lost 8 bases and J lost 2, with 8 bases in between. CDR1 and CDR2 (germline): ENHRY, SYGVKD.